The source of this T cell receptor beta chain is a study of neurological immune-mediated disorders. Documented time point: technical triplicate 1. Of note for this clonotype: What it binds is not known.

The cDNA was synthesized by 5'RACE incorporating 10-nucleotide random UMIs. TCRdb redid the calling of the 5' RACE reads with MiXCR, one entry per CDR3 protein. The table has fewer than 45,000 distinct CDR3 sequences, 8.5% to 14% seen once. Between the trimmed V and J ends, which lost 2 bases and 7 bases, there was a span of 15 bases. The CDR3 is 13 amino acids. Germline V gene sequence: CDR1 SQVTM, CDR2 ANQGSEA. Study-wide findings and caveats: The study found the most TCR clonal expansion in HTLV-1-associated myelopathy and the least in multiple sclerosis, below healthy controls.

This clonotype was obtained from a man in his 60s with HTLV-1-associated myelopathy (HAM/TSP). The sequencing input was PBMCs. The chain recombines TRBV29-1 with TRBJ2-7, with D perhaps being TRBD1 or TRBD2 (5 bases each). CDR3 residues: CSVEQGAKGEQYF. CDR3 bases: TGCAGCGTTGAACAGGGAGCCAAGGGGGAGCAGTACTTC.